This entry describes one T cell receptor beta chain. Its specific antigen is unknown. The record has no base qualities; no much larger clone is one base away. Libraries were constructed by the immunoSEQ multiplex PCR assay. TCRdb retrieved this table from immuneACCESS and kept in-frame rearrangements only. Not all clones are present; in checked studies, unresolved V genes account for under half, and no reason is known for the remainder. Within this sample are 85,000 to 100,000 clones, with 95% of them counted one time only. 0.2% to 0.25% of the sample rests with the top ten. The data were taken from a study of technical replicates of blood from a handful of donors (dated by TCRdb to 2017 to 2019). Via the germline V gene (reference sequence), CDR1 is SGHNT and CDR2 YYREEE. V is trimmed back by 0 bases and J by 8 bases, and the junction contains 12 bases that no gene match accounts for. The CDR3 starts with the cysteine, ends with the phenylalanine, and has 16 residues. The CDR3 DNA has 48 bases and is translated from base 1.

The receptor was derived from a human donor in good health. The chain joins TRBV5-4 to TRBJ1-2; 8 nucleotides in the junction match TRBD1. The specimen sequenced was T cells isolated from PBMCs. The CDR3 loop reads CASSLGTGRYGEGYTF. The DNA reads as follows: TGTGCCAGCAGCTTGGGGACAGGGCGCTATGGGGAAGGCTACACCTTC.